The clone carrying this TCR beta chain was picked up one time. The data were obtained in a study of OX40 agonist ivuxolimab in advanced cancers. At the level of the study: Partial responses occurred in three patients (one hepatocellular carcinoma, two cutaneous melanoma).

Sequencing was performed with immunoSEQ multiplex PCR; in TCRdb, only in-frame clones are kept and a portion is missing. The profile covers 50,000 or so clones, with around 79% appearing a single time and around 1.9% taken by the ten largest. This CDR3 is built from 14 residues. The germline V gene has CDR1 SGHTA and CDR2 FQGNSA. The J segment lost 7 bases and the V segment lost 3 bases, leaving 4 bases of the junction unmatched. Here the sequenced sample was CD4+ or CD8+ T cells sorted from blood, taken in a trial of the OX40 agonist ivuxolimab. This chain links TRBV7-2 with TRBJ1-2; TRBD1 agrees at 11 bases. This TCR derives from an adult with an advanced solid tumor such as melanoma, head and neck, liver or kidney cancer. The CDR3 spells CASSFPGQGAGYTF. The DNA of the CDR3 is TGTGCCAGCAGCTTCCCCGGACAGGGGGCTGGCTACACCTTC.